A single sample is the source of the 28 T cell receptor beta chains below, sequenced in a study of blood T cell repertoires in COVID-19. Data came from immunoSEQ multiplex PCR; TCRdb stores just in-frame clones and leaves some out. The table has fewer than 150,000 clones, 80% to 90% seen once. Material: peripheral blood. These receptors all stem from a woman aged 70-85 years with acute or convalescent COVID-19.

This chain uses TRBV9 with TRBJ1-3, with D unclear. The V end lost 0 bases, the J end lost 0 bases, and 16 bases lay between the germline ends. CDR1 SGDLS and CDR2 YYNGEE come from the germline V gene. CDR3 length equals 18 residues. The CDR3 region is CASSVDALDLLSGNTIYF. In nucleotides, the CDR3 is TGTGCCAGCAGCGTAGACGCCCTAGATCTTCTCTCTGGAAACACCATATATTTT.

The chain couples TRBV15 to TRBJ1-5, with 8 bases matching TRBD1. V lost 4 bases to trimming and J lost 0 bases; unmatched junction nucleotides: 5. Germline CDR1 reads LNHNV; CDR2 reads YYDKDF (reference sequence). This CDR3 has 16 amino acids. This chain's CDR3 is CATSTGTGDSNQPQHF. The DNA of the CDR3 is TGTGCCACCAGCACAGGGACAGGAGATAGCAATCAGCCCCAGCATTTT.

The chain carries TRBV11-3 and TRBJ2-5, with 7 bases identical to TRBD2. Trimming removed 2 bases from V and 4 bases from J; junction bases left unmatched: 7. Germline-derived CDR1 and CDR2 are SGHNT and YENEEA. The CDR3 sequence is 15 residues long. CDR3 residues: CASSLYGGIRETQYF. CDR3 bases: TGTGCCAGCAGCTTATACGGGGGGATAAGAGAGACCCAGTACTTC.

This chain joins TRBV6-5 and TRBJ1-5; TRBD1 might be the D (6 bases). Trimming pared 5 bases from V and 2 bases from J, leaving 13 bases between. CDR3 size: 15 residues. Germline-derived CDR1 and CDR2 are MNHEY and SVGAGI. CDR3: CASSPEQGRNQPQHF. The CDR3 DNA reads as TGTGCCAGCAGTCCCGAACAGGGTCGCAATCAGCCCCAGCATTTT.

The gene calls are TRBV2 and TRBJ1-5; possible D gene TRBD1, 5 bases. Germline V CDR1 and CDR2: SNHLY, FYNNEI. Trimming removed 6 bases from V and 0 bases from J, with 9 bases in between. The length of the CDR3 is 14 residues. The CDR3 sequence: CASRKDNSNQPQHF. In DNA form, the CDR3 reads TGTGCCAGCAGAAAGGACAATAGCAATCAGCCCCAGCATTTT.

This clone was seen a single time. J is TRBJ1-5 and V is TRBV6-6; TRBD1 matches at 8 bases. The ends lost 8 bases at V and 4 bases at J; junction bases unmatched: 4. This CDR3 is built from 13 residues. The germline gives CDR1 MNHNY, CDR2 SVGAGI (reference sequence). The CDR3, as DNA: TGTGCCAGCCTGGACAGGGAGAATCAGCCCCAGCATTTT. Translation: CASLDRENQPQHF.

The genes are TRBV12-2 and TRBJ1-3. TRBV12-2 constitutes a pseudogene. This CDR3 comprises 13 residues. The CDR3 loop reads CASLTVRGSTIYF. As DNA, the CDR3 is TGTGCAAGTCTGACGGTTCGGGGGTCCACCATATATTTT.

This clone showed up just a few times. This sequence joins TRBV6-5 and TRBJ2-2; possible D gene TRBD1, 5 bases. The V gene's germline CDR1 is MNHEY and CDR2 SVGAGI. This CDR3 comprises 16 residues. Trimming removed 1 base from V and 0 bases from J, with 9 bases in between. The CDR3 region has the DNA TGTGCCAGCAGTTACTGGCACAGGACGAACACCGGGGAGCTGTTTTTT. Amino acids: CASSYWHRTNTGELFF.

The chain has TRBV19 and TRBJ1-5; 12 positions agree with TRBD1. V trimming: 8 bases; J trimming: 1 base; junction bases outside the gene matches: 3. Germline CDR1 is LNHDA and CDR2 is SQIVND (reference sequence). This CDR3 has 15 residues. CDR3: CASGGTGGSNQPQHF. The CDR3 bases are TGTGCCAGTGGGGGGACAGGGGGCAGCAATCAGCCCCAGCATTTT. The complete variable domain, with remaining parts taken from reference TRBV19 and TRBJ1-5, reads DGGITQSPKYLFRKEGQNVTLSCEQNLNHDAMYWYRQDPGQGLRLIYYSQIVNDFQKGDIAEGYSVSREKKESFPLTVTSAQKNPTAFYLCASGGTGGSNQPQHFGDGTRLSIL.

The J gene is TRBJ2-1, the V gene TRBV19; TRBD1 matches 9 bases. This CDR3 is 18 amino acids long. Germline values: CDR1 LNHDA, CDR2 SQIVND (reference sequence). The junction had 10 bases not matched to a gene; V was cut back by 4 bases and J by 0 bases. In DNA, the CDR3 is TGTGCCAGTAGTACGGACAGGGGTGGCCTCAGCTCCTACAATGAGCAGTTCTTC. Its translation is CASSTDRGGLSSYNEQFF.

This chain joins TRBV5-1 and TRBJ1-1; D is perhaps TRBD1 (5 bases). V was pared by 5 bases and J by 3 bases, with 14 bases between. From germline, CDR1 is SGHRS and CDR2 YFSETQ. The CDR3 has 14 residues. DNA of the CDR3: TGCGCCAGCAGTGGGGGTTCGGGAGACACTGAAGCTTTCTTT. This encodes CASSGGSGDTEAFF. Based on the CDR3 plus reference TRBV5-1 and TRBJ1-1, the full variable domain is KAGVTQTPRYLIKTRGQQVTLSCSPISGHRSVSWYQQTPGQGLQFLFEYFSETQRNKGNFPGRFSGRQFSNSRSEMNVSTLELGDSALYLCASSGGSGDTEAFFGQGTRLTVV.

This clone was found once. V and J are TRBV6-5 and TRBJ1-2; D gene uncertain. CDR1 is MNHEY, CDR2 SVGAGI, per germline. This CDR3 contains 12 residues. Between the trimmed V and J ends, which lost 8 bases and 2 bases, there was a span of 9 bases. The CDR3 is CASGSANYGYTF. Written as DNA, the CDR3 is TGTGCCAGCGGTAGTGCAAACTATGGCTACACCTTC.

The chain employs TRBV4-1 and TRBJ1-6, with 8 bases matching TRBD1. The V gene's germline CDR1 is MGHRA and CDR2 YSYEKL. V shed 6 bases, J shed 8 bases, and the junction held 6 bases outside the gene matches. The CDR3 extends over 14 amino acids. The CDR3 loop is CASSPTGVDSPLHF. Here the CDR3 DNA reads TGCGCCAGCAGTCCGACAGGGGTGGATTCACCCCTCCACTTT.

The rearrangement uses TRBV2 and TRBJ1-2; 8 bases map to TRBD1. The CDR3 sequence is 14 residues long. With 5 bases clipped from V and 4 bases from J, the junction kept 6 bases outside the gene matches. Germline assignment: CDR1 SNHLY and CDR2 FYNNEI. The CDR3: CASSKDRESYGYTF. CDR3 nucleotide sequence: TGTGCCAGCAGTAAGGACAGGGAAAGCTATGGCTACACCTTC.

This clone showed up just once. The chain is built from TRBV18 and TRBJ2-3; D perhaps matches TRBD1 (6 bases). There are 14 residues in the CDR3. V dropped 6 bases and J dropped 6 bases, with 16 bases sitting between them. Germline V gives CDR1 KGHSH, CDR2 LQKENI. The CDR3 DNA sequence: TGTGCCAGCTCCTCAGGGCAGGGGATGGATACGCAGTATTTT. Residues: CASSSGQGMDTQYF.

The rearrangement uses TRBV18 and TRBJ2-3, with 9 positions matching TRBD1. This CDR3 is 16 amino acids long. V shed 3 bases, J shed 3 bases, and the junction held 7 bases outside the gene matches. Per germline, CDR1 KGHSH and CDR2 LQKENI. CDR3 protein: CASSPTDRGGTDTQYF. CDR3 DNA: TGTGCCAGCTCACCTACGGACAGGGGTGGAACAGATACGCAGTATTTT.

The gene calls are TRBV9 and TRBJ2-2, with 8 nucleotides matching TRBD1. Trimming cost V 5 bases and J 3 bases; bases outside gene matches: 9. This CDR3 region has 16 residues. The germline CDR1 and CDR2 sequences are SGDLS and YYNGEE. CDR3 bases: TGTGCCAGCAGTATGAGGACAGGGACCGACACCGGGGAGCTGTTTTTT. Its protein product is CASSMRTGTDTGELFF.

The CDR3 DNA is TGCAGTGCTAGAGTGGGGTGGGGGGAGTACTTC. Residues: CSARVGWGEYF. The chain recombines TRBV20-1 with TRBJ2-5; tentative D call: TRBD2 (6 bases). The CDR3 has 11 residues. V gave up 1 base and J gave up 12 bases, with 12 bases separating them. The germline CDR1 and CDR2 sequences are DFQATT and SNEGSKA (reference sequence).

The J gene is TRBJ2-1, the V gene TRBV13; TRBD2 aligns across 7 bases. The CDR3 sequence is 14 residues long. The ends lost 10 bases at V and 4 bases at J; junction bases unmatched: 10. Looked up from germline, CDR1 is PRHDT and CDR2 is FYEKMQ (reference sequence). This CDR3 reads CATKPVGGYNEQFF. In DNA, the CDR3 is TGTGCCACCAAGCCTGTGGGGGGGTACAATGAGCAGTTCTTC.

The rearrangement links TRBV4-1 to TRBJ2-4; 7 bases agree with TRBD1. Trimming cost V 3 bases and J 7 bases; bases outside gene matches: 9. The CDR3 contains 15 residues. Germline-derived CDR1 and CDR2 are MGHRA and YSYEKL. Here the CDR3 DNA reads TGCGCCAGCAGCCAGCCACAGGGGCCAGTGAACATTCAGTACTTC. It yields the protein CASSQPQGPVNIQYF.

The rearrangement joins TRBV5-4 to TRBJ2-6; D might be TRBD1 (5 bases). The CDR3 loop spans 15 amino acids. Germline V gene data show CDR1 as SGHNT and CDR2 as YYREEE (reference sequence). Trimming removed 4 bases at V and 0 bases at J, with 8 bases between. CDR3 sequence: CASSTQDSGANVLTF. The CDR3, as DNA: TGTGCCAGCAGCACACAGGACTCTGGGGCCAACGTCCTGACTTTC.

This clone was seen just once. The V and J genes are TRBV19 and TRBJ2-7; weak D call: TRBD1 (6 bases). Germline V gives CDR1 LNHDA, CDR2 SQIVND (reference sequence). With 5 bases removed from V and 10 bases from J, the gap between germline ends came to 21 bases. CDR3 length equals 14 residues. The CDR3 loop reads CASSPRDTRYGQYF. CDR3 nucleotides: TGTGCCAGTAGTCCCCGGGACACCCGCTACGGACAGTACTTC.

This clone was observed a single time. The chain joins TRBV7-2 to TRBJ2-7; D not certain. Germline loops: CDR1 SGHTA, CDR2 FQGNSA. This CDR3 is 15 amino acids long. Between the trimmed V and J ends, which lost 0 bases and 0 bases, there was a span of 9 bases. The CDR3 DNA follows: TGTGCCAGCAGCTTAGCAGTCGGTAGCTCCTACGAGCAGTACTTC. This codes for CASSLAVGSSYEQYF.

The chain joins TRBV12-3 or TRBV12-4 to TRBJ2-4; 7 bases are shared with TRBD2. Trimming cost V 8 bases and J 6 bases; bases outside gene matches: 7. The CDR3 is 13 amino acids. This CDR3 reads CASQWGGGNIQYF. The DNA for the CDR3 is TGTGCCAGCCAGTGGGGCGGGGGAAACATTCAGTACTTC.

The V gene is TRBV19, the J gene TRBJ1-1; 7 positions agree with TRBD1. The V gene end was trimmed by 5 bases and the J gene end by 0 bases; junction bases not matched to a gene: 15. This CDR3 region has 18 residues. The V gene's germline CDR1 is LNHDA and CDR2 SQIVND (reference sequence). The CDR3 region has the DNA TGTGCCAGTAGTCCCGATTATGACAGGGCGTTTATGAACACTGAAGCTTTCTTT. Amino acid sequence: CASSPDYDRAFMNTEAFF. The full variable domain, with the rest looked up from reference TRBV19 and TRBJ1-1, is DGGITQSPKYLFRKEGQNVTLSCEQNLNHDAMYWYRQDPGQGLRLIYYSQIVNDFQKGDIAEGYSVSREKKESFPLTVTSAQKNPTAFYLCASSPDYDRAFMNTEAFFGQGTRLTVV.

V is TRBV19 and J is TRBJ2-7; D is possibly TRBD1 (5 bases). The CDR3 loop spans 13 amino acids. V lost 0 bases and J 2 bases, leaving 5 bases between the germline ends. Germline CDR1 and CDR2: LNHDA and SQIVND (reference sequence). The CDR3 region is CASSIDRAYEQYF. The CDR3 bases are TGTGCCAGTAGTATAGACAGGGCCTACGAGCAGTACTTC.

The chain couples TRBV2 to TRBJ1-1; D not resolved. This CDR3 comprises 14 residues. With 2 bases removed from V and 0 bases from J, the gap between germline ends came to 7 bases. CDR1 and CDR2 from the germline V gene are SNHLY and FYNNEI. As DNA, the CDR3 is TGTGCCAGCAGTGAAACCGAGATGAACACTGAAGCTTTCTTT. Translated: CASSETEMNTEAFF.

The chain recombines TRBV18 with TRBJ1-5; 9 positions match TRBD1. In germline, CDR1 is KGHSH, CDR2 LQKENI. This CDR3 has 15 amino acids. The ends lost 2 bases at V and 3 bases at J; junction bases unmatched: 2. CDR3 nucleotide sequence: TGTGCCAGCTCACCATGGACAGGGGACAATCAGCCCCAGCATTTT. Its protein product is CASSPWTGDNQPQHF.